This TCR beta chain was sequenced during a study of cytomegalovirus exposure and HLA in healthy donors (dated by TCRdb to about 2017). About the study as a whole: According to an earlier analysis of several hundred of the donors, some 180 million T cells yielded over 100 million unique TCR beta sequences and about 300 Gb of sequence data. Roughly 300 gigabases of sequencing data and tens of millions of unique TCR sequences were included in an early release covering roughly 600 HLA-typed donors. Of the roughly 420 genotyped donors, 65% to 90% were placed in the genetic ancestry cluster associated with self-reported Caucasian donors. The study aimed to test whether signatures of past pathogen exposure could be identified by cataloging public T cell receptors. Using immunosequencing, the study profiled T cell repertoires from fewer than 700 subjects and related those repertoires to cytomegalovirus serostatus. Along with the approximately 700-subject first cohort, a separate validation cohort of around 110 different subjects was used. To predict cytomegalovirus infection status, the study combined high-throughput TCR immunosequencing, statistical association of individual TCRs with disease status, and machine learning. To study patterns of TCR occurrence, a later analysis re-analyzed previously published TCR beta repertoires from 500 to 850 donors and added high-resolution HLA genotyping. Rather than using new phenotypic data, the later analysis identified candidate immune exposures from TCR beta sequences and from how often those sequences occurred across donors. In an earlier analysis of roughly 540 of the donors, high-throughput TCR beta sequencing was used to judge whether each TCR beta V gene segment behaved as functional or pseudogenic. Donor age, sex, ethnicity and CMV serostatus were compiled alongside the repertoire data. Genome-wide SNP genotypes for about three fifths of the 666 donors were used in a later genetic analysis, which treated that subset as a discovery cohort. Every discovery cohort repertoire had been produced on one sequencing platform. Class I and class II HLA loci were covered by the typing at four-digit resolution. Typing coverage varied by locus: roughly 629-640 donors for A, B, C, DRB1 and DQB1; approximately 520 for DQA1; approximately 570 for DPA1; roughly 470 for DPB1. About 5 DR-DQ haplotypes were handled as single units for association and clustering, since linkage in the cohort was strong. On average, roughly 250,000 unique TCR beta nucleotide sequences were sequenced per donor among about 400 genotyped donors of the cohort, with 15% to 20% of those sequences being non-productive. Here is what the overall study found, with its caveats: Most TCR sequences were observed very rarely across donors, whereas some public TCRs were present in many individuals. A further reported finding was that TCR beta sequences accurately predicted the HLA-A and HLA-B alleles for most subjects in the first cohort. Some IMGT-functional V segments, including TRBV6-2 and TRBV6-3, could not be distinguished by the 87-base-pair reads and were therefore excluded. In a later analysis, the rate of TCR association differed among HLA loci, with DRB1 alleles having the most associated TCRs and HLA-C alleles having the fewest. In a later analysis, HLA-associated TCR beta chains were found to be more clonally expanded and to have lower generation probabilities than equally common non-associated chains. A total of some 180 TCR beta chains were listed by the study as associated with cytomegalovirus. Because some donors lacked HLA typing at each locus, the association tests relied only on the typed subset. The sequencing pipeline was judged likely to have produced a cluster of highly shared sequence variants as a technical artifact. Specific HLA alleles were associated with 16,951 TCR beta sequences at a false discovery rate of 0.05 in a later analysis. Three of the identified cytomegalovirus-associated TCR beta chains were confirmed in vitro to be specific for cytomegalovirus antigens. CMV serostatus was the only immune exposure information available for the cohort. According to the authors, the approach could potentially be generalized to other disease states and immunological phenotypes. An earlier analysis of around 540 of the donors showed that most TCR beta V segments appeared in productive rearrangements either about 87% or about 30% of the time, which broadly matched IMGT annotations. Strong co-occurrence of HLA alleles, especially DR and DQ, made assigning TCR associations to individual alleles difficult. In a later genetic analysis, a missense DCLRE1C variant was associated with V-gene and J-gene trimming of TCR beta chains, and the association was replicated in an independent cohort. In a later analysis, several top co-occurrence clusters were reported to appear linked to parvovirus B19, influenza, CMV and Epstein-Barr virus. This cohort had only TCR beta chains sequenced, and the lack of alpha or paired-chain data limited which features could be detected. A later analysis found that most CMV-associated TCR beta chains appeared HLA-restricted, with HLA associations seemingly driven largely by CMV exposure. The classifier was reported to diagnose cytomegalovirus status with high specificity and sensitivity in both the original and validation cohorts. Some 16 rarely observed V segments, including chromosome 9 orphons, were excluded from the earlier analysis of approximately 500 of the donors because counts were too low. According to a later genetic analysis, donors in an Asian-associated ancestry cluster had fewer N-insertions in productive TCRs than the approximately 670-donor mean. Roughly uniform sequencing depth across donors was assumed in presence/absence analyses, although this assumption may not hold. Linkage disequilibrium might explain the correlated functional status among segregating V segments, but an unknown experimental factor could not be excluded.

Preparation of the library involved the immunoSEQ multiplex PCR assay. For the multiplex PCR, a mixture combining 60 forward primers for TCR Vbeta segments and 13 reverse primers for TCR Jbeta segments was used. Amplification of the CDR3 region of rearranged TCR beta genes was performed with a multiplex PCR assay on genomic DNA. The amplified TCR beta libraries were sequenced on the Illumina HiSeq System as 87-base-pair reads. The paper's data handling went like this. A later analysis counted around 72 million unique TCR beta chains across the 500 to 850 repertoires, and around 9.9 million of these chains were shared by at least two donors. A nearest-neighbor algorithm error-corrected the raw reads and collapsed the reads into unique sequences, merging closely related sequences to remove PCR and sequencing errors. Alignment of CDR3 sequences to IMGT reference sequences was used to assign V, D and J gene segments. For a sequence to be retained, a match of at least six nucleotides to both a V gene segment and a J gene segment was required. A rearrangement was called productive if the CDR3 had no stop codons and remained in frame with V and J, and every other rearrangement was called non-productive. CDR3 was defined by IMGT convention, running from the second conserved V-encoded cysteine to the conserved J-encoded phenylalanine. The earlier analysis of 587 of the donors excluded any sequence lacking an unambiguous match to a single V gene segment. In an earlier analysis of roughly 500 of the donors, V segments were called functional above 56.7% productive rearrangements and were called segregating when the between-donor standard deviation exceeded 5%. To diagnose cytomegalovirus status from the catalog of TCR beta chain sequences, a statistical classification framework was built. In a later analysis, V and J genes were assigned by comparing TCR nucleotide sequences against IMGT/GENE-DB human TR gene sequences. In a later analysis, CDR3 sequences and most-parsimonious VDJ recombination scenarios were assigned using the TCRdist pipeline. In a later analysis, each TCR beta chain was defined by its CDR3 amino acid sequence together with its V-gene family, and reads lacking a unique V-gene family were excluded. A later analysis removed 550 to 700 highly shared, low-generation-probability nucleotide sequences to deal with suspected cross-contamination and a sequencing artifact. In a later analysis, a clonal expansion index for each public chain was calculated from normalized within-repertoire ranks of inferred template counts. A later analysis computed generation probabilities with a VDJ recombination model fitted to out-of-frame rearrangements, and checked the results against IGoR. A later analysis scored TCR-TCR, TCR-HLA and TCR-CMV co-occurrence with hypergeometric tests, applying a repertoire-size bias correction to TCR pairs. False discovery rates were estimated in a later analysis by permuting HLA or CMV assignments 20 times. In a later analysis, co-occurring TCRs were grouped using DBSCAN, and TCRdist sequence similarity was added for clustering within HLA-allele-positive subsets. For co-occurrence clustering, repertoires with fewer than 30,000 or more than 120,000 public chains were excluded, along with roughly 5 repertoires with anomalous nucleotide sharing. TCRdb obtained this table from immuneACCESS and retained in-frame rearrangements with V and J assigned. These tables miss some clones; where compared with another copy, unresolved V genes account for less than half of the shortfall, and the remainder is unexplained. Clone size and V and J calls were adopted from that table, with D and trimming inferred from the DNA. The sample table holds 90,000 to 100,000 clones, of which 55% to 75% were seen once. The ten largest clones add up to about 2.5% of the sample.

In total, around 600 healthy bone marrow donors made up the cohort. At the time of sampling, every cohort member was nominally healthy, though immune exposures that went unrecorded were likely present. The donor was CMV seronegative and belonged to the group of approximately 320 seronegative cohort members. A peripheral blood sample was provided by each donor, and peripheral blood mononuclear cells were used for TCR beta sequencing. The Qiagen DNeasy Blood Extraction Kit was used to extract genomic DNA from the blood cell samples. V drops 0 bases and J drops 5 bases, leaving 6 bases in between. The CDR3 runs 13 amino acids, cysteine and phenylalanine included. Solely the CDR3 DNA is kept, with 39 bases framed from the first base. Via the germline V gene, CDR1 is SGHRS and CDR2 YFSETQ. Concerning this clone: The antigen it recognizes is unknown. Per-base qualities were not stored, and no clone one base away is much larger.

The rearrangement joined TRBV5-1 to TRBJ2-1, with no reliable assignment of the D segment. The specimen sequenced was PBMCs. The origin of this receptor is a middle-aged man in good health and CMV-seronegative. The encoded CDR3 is CASSLDIDNEQFF. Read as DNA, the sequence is TGCGCCAGCAGCTTGGATATCGACAATGAGCAGTTCTTC.